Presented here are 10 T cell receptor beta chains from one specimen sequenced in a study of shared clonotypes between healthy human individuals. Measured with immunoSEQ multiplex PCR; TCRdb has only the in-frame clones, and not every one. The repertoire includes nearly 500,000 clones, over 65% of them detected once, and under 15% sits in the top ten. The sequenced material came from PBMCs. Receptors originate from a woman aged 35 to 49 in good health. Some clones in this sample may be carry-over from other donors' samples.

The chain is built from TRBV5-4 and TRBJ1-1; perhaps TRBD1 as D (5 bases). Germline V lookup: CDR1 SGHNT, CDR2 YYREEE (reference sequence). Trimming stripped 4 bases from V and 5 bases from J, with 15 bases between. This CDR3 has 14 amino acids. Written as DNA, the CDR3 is TGTGCCAGCAGCGGGCAGGGAGGTGGAACTGAAGCTTTCTTT. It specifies CASSGQGGGTEAFF.

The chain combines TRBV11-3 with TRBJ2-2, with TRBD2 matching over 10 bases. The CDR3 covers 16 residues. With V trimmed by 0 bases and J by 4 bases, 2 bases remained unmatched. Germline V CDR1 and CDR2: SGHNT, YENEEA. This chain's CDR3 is CASSLELAGSTGELFF. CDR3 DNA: TGTGCCAGCAGCTTAGAACTAGCGGGATCCACCGGGGAGCTGTTTTTT.

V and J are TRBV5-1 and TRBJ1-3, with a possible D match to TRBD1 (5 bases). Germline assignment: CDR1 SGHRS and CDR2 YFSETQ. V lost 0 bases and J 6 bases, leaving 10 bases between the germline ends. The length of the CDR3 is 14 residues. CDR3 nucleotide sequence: TGCGCCAGCAGCTTGGGGCAGGGTACAAACACCATATATTTT. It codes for CASSLGQGTNTIYF.

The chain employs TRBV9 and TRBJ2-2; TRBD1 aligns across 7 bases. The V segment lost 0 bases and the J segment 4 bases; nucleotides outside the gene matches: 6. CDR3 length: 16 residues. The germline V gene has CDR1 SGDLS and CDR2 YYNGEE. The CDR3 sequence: CASSVAMDRFTGELFF. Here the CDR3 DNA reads TGTGCCAGCAGCGTAGCTATGGACAGGTTCACCGGGGAGCTGTTTTTT.

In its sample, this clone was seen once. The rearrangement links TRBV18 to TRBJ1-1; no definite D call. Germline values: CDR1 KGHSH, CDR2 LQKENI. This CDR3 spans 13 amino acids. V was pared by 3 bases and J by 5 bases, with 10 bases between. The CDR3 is CASSPARMTEAFF. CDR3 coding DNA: TGTGCCAGCTCACCTGCCAGGATGACTGAAGCTTTCTTT.

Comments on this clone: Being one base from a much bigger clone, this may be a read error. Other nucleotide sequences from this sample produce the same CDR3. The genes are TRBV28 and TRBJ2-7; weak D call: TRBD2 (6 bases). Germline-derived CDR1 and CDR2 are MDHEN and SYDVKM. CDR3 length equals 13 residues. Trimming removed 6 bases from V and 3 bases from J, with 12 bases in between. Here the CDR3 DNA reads TGTGCCAGCAGCTCGGGGGATAGCTACGAGCAGTACTTC. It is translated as CASSSGDSYEQYF.

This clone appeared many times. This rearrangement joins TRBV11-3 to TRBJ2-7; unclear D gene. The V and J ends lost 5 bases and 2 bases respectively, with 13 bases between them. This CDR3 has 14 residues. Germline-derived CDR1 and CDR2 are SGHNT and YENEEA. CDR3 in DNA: TGTGCCAGCAGCCACGGGCCGGAAACCTACGAGCAGTACTTC. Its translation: CASSHGPETYEQYF.

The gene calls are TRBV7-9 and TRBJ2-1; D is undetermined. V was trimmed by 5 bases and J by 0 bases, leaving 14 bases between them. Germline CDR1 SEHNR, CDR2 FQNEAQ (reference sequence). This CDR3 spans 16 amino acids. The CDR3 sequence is CASSEEMVSSYNEQFF. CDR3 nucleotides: TGTGCCAGCAGCGAGGAGATGGTGAGCTCCTACAATGAGCAGTTCTTC.

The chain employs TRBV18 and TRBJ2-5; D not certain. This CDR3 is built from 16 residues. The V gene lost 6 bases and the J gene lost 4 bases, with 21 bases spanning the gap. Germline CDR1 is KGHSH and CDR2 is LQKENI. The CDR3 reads CASSPRMASGIETQYF. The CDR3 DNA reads TGTGCCAGCTCCCCGAGGATGGCGTCGGGTATAGAGACCCAGTACTTC.

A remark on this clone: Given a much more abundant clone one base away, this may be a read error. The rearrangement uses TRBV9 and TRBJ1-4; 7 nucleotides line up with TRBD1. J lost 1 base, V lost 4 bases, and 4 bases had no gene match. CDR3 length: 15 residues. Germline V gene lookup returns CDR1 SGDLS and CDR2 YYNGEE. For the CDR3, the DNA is TGTGCCAGCAGCCCCCGACAGGGAACTAATGAAAAACTGTTTTTT. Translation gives CASSPRQGTNEKLFF.